This is a list of T cell receptor beta chains from one sample in a study of glioma-infiltrating T cells after dendritic cell vaccination. Clones were sequenced by immunoSEQ multiplex PCR, and TCRdb holds only the in-frame ones, with some missing. The sample shows more than 85,000 clones, roughly 84% of them seen only once. The sequencing here drew on blood, taken before dendritic cell vaccination. The receptor source for this set is a human donor with glioblastoma. CDR3s include the opening cysteine and the closing phenylalanine or tryptophan. D genes are given only for firm matches. The size entry is marked missing in some rows and otherwise reads once, few, many or a size class.

clone_size,j_call,v_call,d_call,cdr3_nt,cdr3_aa
-,TRBJ2-7,TRBV11-2,-,TGTGCCAGCAGCTTTAGTATCGGCTACGAGCAGTACTTC,CASSFSIGYEQYF
-,TRBJ2-2,TRBV29-1,-,TGCAGCGTGGACCCCTCGGGGGCGAACACCGGGGAGCTGTTTTTT,CSVDPSGANTGELFF
-,TRBJ2-7,TRBV7-9,TRBD1,TGTGCCAGCAGCTCCTGGACAGGGCTTCACGAGCAGTACTTC,CASSSWTGLHEQYF
-,TRBJ1-5,TRBV6-5,TRBD1,TGTGCCAGCAGTTACGGACAGGGTGGATATTGGCCCCAGCATTTT,CASSYGQGGYWPQHF
-,TRBJ1-3,TRBV18,-,TGTGCCAGCTCACCCGCCTGGAGCTCTGGAAACACCATATATTTT,CASSPAWSSGNTIYF
once,TRBJ2-1,TRBV6-1,-,TGTGCCAGCAGACTGAGCTCCTACAATGAGCAGTTCTTC,CASRLSSYNEQFF
-,TRBJ2-5,TRBV2,TRBD2,TGTGCCAGCTGCTTCGGGGGGGAGCAGTACTTC,CASCFGGEQYF
-,TRBJ2-1,TRBV10-3,TRBD1,TGTGCCATCAGTGTAGGGGGCTCCAATGAGCAGTTCTTC,CAISVGGSNEQFF
-,TRBJ2-7,TRBV9,TRBD1,TGTGCCAGCAGCGTCGGGACAGGGATGGGCGAGCAGTACTTC,CASSVGTGMGEQYF
-,TRBJ2-2,TRBV18,-,TGTGCCAGCTCACCACCGGAGTACCGGGAGCTGTTTTTT,CASSPPEYRELFF
-,TRBJ1-2,TRBV6-1,TRBD1,TGTGCCAGCAGGACAGGGAATCAGGCTGGCTACACCTTC,CASRTGNQAGYTF
-,TRBJ1-1,TRBV28,-,TGTGCCAGCAGTTGGGTGGCAGGGCGAAAAGAAGCTTTCTTT,CASSWVAGRKEAFF
-,TRBJ2-1,TRBV7-9,TRBD1,TGTGCCAGCAGCCGAGGGGACAGAGAGTTCTTC,CASSRGDREFF
-,TRBJ1-4,TRBV27,TRBD1,TGTGCCAGCAGTCGATTCAGGGGGTCTAATGAAAAACTGTTTTTT,CASSRFRGSNEKLFF
few,TRBJ2-1,TRBV14,TRBD2,TGTGCCAGCAGCCATACCGCGCTAGCGGGAGGTAAGGAGAATGAGCAGTTCTTC,CASSHTALAGGKENEQFF
once,TRBJ2-7,TRBV27,TRBD1,TGTGCCAGCAGGATTTGGGGACAGGGTGGCGAGCAGTACTTC,CASRIWGQGGEQYF
-,TRBJ1-4,TRBV5-3,-,TGTGCCAGAAGCTCCGTGGGGACAAGGAACGATGAAAAACTGTTTTTT,CARSSVGTRNDEKLFF
-,TRBJ1-2,TRBV7-9,-,TGTGCCAGCAGCTTAAGCGGGGATGACTATGGCTACACCTTC,CASSLSGDDYGYTF
few,TRBJ1-5,TRBV28,-,TGTGCCAGCAGTCTCTTTAATCAGCCCCAGCATTTT,CASSLFNQPQHF
few,TRBJ2-7,TRBV4-2,TRBD1,TGTGCCAGCAGCCGACAGGGCGGATACGAGCAGTACTTC,CASSRQGGYEQYF
-,TRBJ2-3,TRBV5-6,-,TGTGCCAGCAGCTTACAGCACCCTGAGGATACGCAGTATTTT,CASSLQHPEDTQYF
few,TRBJ2-1,TRBV7-2,TRBD2,TGTGCCAGCAGCCCTCTTCGACTAGCGGGTCACAATGAGCAGTTCTTC,CASSPLRLAGHNEQFF
-,TRBJ2-7,TRBV6-1,TRBD1,TGTGCCAGCAGAAAAGGACAGGGGGCAGACGAGCAGTACTTC,CASRKGQGADEQYF
-,TRBJ1-1,TRBV11-3,-,TGTGCCAGCAGCCCCGGAGGGAGCACTGAAGCTTTCTTT,CASSPGGSTEAFF